The source of this TCR beta chain is a study of CD8 T cells in Susac syndrome. Study-wide points: It was acknowledged in the study that its TCR sequencing and HLA analysis involved a relatively small number of individuals. The CD4+ T cell repertoires of Susac syndrome were found to show no clonal expansion.

As concerns this clonotype: Its target is not known.

With random hexamers, reverse transcription was performed on about 0.5 to 1 ug of RNA. TCRdb re-analysed the immunoSEQ multiplex PCR reads in MiXCR, keeping a single row per CDR3 protein. The profile shows tens of thousands of distinct CDR3 sequences, 93% of them singletons. Trimming removed 2 bases from V and 9 bases from J, with 20 bases in between. The CDR3 is 15 residues long. Germline lookup yields CDR1 DFQATT and CDR2 SNEGSKA (reference sequence). The V gene is TRBV20-1, the J gene TRBJ2-1, with D perhaps matching TRBD2 (5 bases). The specimen was CD4+ T cells from PBMCs. This receptor was identified in a human donor with Susac syndrome. This chain's CDR3 is CSARFPASPFSEQFF. The CDR3 DNA sequence: TGCAGTGCTAGATTCCCGGCTAGCCCCTTTTCTGAGCAGTTCTTC.